The 17 T cell receptor beta chains below come from one sample, sequenced in a study of T cell repertoires in cytomegalovirus infection (dated by TCRdb to between 2018 and 2021). The run used an Illumina HiSeq 1500. TCRdb ran its own pipeline on the public reads, namely fastp trimming at Q25 and MiXCR clone calling, and kept in-frame beta chains. Each entry is one CDR3 protein sequence, shown with its most common DNA and genes. Present in this sample are more than 350,000 distinct CDR3 sequences, approximately 32% of which were seen just once. In total, the top ten clones hold roughly 13% of the sample. The sample taken for sequencing was PBMCs. The receptors stem from a human donor in good health (CMV status not recorded). Some clones in this sample may be carry-over from other donors' samples.

As to this clonotype: A much larger clonotype is one base distant, so this may be a read error. The V call is TRBV7-2, the J call TRBJ2-3; weak D call: TRBD2 (6 bases). The V end lost 4 bases, the J end lost 7 bases, and 15 bases lay between the germline ends. Per the germline V gene, CDR1 is SGHTA and CDR2 is FQGNSA. The CDR3 totals 14 residues. CDR3 protein: CASSWGLELYTQYF. The CDR3 bases are TGTGCCAGCAGCTGGGGACTCGAGTTGTATACGCAGTATTTT.

This clonotype was counted a few times. V gene TRBV7-9 combines with J gene TRBJ1-5; no clear D gene. With 4 bases removed from V and 10 bases from J, the gap between germline ends came to 11 bases. The CDR3 extends over 12 amino acids. Germline V gene sequence: CDR1 SEHNR, CDR2 FQNEAQ (reference sequence). The DNA for the CDR3 is TGTGCCAGCAGCTCTGGGCCAGTCCCCCAGCATTTT. Protein product: CASSSGPVPQHF.

This chain uses TRBV15 with TRBJ2-6; no reliable D call. CDR3 length equals 21 residues. Trimming removed 0 bases from V and 0 bases from J, with 21 bases in between. From germline, CDR1 is LNHNV and CDR2 YYDKDF (reference sequence). CDR3 amino acids: CATSRDSPLWSKSSGANVLTF. The CDR3 DNA sequence: TGTGCCACCAGCAGAGATAGCCCCTTATGGTCAAAAAGCTCTGGGGCCAACGTCCTGACTTTC.

This chain links TRBV11-2 with TRBJ2-7, with a tentative D call TRBD1 (6 bases). CDR3 length: 14 amino acids. Per germline, CDR1 SGHAT and CDR2 FQNNGV. V lost 5 bases, J lost 3 bases, and 14 bases lay in between. The CDR3 DNA is TGTGCCAGCAGCCCACGGACAGACAACTACGAGCAGTACTTC. Translating it yields CASSPRTDNYEQYF.

A note on this clonotype: Lacking the conserved final phenylalanine or tryptophan, this CDR3 likely reflects a read error. Here the CDR3 reads CASSDTWTDYEQYL. DNA for the CDR3: TGTGCCAGCAGCGATACCTGGACAGACTACGAGCAGTACTTA. The chain links TRBV6-1 to TRBJ2-7; possibly TRBD1 for D (6 bases). There are 14 residues in the CDR3. Trimming stripped 6 bases from V and 3 bases from J, with 15 bases between. The V gene's germline CDR1 is MNHNS and CDR2 SASEGT.

On this clonotype itself: The conserved phenylalanine or tryptophan normally closing the CDR3 is absent here, so this likely arose from a read error. V usage is TRBV12-3 or TRBV12-4 and J usage is TRBJ2-4, with D unresolved. Deletions cut 3 bases from V and 0 bases from J, with 6 bases between. The CDR3 contains 14 residues. The CDR3 protein is CASSFWGAKNIQYL. In DNA, the CDR3 is TGTGCCAGCAGTTTTTGGGGAGCCAAAAACATTCAGTACTTA.

This clonotype was seen only a few times. The genes are TRBV5-1 and TRBJ1-5; 7 bases map to TRBD1. J gave up 4 bases and V 5 bases, and 9 bases lay outside the gene matches. Germline V gives CDR1 SGHRS, CDR2 YFSETQ. The CDR3 runs 15 residues. The CDR3 region is CASRPNGQDNQPQHF. CDR3 coding DNA: TGCGCCAGCAGGCCGAACGGACAGGATAATCAGCCCCAGCATTTT.

This chain joins TRBV6-6 and TRBJ1-1; D is ambiguous. V dropped 3 bases and J dropped 1 base, with 6 bases sitting between them. The germline CDR1 and CDR2 sequences are MNHNY and SVGAGI (reference sequence). The CDR3 spans 13 residues. The CDR3: CASSYVWNTEAFF. The CDR3 bases are TGTGCCAGCAGTTATGTTTGGAACACTGAAGCTTTCTTT.

This clonotype was counted ten times or more. V usage is TRBV7-8 and J usage is TRBJ2-7, with D maybe TRBD2 (6 bases). V was shortened by 2 bases and J by 3 bases, with 14 bases between the two germline ends. Germline V gene lookup returns CDR1 SGHVS and CDR2 FQNEAQ. This CDR3 region has 15 residues. The CDR3 reads CASSLHSGRDYEQYF. The CDR3 DNA follows: TGTGCCAGCAGCTTACACTCCGGGAGAGACTACGAGCAGTACTTC. The full variable domain, in which reference TRBV7-8 and TRBJ2-7 provide the parts outside the CDR3, is GAGVSQSPRYKVAKRGQDVALRCDPISGHVSLFWYQQALGQGPEFLTYFQNEAQLDKSGLPSDRFFAERPEGSVSTLKIQRTQQEDSAVYLCASSLHSGRDYEQYFGPGTRLTVT.

This clonotype was detected only a few times. CDR3 nucleotide sequence: TGTGCCACCAGGAAGACTAGCGGAAACACCGGGGAGCTGTTTTTT. Translating it yields CATRKTSGNTGELFF. The chain recombines TRBV15 with TRBJ2-2, with 9 bases matching TRBD2. CDR3 length: 15 amino acids. Germline-derived CDR1 and CDR2 are LNHNV and YYDKDF (reference sequence). With V trimmed by 6 bases and J by 2 bases, 4 bases remained unmatched. Supplemented by reference TRBV15 and TRBJ2-2, the full variable domain reads DAMVIQNPRYQVTQFGKPVTLSCSQTLNHNVMYWYQQKSSQAPKLLFHYYDKDFNNEADTPDNFQSRRPNTSFCFLDIRSPGLGDTAMYLCATRKTSGNTGELFFGEGSRLTVL.

This chain links TRBV7-6 with TRBJ2-1, with D perhaps TRBD2 (6 bases). The ends were cut back, 4 bases at V and 9 bases at J, with 19 bases in the middle. The CDR3 runs 15 residues. Germline loops: CDR1 SGHVS, CDR2 FNYEAQ. The DNA for the CDR3 is TGTGCCAGCAGCTATAGGGGAACTAGCCGCGGTGAGCAGTTCTTC. Its protein product is CASSYRGTSRGEQFF. The full variable domain, with the rest looked up from reference TRBV7-6 and TRBJ2-1, is GAGVSQSPRYKVTKRGQDVALRCDPISGHVSLYWYRQALGQGPEFLTYFNYEAQQDKSGLPNDRFSAERPEGSISTLTIQRTEQRDSAMYRCASSYRGTSRGEQFFGPGTRLTVL.

This clonotype has ten or more counts. CDR3 DNA sequence: TGTGCCAGCAGCCCGACAGGGGACGAGCAGTACTTC. Its protein product is CASSPTGDEQYF. The chain couples TRBV7-9 to TRBJ2-7; TRBD1 matches at 8 bases. The CDR3 extends over 12 amino acids. V dropped 5 bases and J dropped 5; count of bases not matched to a gene: 2. Germline assignment: CDR1 SEHNR and CDR2 FQNEAQ (reference sequence).

The chain employs TRBV4-3 and TRBJ1-6; D unclear. Trimming cost V 0 bases and J 14 bases, with 5 bases left between them. This CDR3 spans 11 amino acids. The germline V gene encodes CDR1 LGHNA and CDR2 YSLEER. The CDR3 loop is CASSQDHALHF. The CDR3, as DNA: TGCGCCAGCAGCCAAGACCACGCCCTCCACTTT.

The sample holds a few counts of this clonotype. This sequence joins TRBV19 and TRBJ1-2, with D hard to call. The CDR3 extends over 16 amino acids. Trimming shortened V by 3 bases and J by 3 bases, and 17 bases separated the two germline ends. CDR1 LNHDA and CDR2 SQIVND come from the germline V gene (reference sequence). The CDR3 bases are TGTGCCAGTAGTATGGGTCAGCGAACCCCGGACTATGGCTACACCTTC. This sequence encodes CASSMGQRTPDYGYTF.

V usage is TRBV19 and J usage is TRBJ1-4; 9 nucleotides align to TRBD1. After removal of 6 bases from V and 5 bases from J, the junction contained 7 bases not matched to a gene. The CDR3 spans 15 residues. Germline lookup yields CDR1 LNHDA and CDR2 SQIVND (reference sequence). The CDR3 protein is CASRGSGTGNEKLFF. For the CDR3, the DNA is TGTGCCAGTAGAGGATCCGGGACAGGGAATGAAAAACTGTTTTTT.

A few counts support this clonotype. V is TRBV5-5 and J is TRBJ1-2; no definite D call. Germline values: CDR1 SGHKS, CDR2 YYEKEE (reference sequence). Trimming stripped 0 bases from V and 3 bases from J, with 9 bases between. This CDR3 is built from 14 residues. CDR3 in amino acids: CASSLDGRDYGYTF. DNA of the CDR3: TGTGCCAGCAGCTTGGATGGGAGGGACTATGGCTACACCTTC.

The table lists this clonotype with many counts. The chain recombines TRBV7-9 with TRBJ2-7; D not certain. CDR3 size: 13 residues. Germline CDR1 and CDR2: SEHNR and FQNEAQ (reference sequence). V shed 4 bases and J shed 0 bases, with 7 bases lying between them. This chain's CDR3 is CASSSVSSYEQYF. DNA for the CDR3: TGTGCCAGCAGCTCCGTCTCCTCCTACGAGCAGTACTTC.